The clone carrying this TCR beta chain appeared many times. The V gene's germline CDR1 is SNHLY and CDR2 FYNNEI. V gave up 8 bases and J gave up 1 base; unmatched junction bases: 6. The CDR3 consists of 15 residues. Arm-PCR of CDR3 regions and iRepertoire HTBI primers were the basis on which TCR beta libraries were built. TCRdb used MiXCR to reprocess the multiplex PCR reads, holding one entry per CDR3 protein. Altogether roughly 530,000 distinct CDR3 sequences are present, about 16% being singletons, with the ten largest covering about 25%. This record comes from a study of regulatory T cells in long-lasting Graves disease. Study information: The study enrolled newly diagnosed Graves' patients on antithyroid drugs under 3 months.

The time point was: newly diagnosed GD, antithyroid drugs for less than 3 months. RNA isolated from PBMCs was used to make the TCR library. The data also belong to a second study, concerning T cells in Graves' hyperthyroidism and ophthalmopathy.

The source is a woman aged 35 to 59 with Graves disease. The input for sequencing was peripheral blood mononuclear cells (PBMCs), taken at new diagnosis, from a patient treated with antithyroid drugs. This chain uses TRBV2 with TRBJ2-1; 9 nucleotides match TRBD2. CDR3 protein: CASAASGVSYNEQFF. The CDR3 coding sequence is TGTGCCAGCGCTGCTAGCGGGGTTTCCTACAATGAGCAGTTCTTC. Looking up the rest from reference TRBV2 and TRBJ2-1 gives the full variable domain: EPEVTQTPSHQVTQMGQEVILRCVPISNHLYFYWYRQILGQKVEFLVSFYNNEISEKSEIFDDQFSVERPDGSNFTLKIRSTKLEDSAMYFCASAASGVSYNEQFFGPGTRLTVL.